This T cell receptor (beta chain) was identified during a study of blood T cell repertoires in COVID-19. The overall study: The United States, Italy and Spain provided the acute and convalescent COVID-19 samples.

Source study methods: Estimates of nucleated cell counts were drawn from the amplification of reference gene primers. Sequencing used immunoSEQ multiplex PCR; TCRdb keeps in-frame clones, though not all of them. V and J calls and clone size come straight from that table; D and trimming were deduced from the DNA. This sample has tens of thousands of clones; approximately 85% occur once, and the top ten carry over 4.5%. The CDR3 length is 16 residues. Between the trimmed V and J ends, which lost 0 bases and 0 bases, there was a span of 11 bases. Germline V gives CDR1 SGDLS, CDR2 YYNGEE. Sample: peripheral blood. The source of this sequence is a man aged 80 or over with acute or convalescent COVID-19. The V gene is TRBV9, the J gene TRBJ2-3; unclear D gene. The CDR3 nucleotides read TGTGCCAGCAGCGTAGGTGCGGAATCTAGCACAGATACGCAGTATTTT. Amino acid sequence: CASSVGAESSTDTQYF. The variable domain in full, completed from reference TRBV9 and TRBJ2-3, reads DSGVTQTPKHLITATGQRVTLRCSPRSGDLSVYWYQQSLDQGLQFLIQYYNGEERAKGNILERFSAQQFPDLHSELNLSSLELGDSALYFCASSVGAESSTDTQYFGPGTRLTVL.